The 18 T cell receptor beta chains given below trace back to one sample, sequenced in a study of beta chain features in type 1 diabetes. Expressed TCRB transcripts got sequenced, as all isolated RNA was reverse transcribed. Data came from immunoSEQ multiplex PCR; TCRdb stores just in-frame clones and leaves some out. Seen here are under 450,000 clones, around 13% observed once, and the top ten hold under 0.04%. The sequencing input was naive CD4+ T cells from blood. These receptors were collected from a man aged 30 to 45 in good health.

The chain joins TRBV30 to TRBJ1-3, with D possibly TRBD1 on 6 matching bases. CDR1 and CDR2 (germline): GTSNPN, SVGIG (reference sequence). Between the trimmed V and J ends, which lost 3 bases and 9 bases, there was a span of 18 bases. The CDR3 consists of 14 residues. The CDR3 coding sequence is TGTGCCTGGAGCGGGGTCAGGGGTTCGGGCACCATATATTTT. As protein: CAWSGVRGSGTIYF.

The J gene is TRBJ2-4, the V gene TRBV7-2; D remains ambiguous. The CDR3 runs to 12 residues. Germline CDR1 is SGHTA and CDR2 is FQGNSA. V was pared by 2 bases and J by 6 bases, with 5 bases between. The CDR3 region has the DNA TGTGCCAGCAGCTTAAAGGGAAACATTCAGTACTTC. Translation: CASSLKGNIQYF.

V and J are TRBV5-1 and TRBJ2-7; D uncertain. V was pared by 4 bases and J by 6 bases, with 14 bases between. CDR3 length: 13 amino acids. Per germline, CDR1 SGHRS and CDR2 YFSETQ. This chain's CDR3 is CASSPWPGVEQYV. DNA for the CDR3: TGCGCCAGCAGCCCTTGGCCTGGGGTCGAGCAGTACGTC.

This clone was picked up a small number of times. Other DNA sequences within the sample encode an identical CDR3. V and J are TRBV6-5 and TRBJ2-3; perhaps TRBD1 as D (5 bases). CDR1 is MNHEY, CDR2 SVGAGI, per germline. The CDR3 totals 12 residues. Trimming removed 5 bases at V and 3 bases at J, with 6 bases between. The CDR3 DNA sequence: TGTGCCAGCAGTAGGGGAACAGATACGCAGTATTTT. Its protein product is CASSRGTDTQYF.

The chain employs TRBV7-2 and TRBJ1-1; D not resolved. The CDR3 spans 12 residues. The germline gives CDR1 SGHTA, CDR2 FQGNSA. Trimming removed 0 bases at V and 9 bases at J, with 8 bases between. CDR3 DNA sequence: TGTGCCAGCAGCTTAGCGCGTGGTCAAGCTTTCTTT. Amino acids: CASSLARGQAFF. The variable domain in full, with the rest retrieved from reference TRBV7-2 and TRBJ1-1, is GAGVSQSPSNKVTEKGKDVELRCDPISGHTALYWYRQSLGQGLEFLIYFQGNSAPDKSGLPSDRFSAERTGGSVSTLTIQRTQQEDSAVYLCASSLARGQAFFGQGTRLTVV.

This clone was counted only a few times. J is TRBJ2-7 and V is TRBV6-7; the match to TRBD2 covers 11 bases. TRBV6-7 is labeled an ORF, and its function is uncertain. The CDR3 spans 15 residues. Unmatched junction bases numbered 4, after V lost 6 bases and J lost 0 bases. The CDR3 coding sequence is TGTGCCAGCAGAGCTCTAGCGGGGGGCTCCTACGAGCAGTACTTC. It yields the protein CASRALAGGSYEQYF.

CDR3 loop: CASSHGQGHNEQFF. The CDR3 coding sequence is TGCGCCAGCAGCCACGGACAGGGGCACAATGAGCAGTTCTTC. The chain recombines TRBV4-3 with TRBJ2-1, with TRBD1 matching 9 bases. V shed 3 bases, J shed 5 bases, and the junction held 2 bases outside the gene matches. CDR3 length equals 14 residues. Germline V gene sequence: CDR1 LGHNA, CDR2 YSLEER.

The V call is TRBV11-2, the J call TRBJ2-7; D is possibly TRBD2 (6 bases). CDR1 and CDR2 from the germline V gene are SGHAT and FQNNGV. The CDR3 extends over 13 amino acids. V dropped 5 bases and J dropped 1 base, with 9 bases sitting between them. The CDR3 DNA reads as TGTGCCAGCAGCCGTAGCGGTTCCTACGAGCAGTACGTC. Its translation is CASSRSGSYEQYV.

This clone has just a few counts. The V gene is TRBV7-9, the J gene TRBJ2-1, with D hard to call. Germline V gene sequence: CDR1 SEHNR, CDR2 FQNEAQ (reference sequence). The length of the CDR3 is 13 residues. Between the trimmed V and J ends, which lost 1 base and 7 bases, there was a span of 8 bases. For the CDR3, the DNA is TGTGCCAGCAGCTTAGTTCTGGTGAATGAGCAGTTCTTC. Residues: CASSLVLVNEQFF.

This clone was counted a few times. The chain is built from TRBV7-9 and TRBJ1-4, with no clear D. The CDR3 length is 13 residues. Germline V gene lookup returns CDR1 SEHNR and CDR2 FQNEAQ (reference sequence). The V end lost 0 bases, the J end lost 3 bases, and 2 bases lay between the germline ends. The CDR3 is CASSLAANEKLFF. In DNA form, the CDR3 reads TGTGCCAGCAGCTTAGCGGCTAATGAAAAACTGTTTTTT.

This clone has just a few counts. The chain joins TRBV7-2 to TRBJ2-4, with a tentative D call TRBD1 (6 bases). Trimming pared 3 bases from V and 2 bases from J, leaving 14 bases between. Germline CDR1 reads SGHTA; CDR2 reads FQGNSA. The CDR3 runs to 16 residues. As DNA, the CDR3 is TGTGCCAGCAGCTTTGAGAGGGGGAGCACCAAAAACATTCAGTACTTC. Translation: CASSFERGSTKNIQYF.

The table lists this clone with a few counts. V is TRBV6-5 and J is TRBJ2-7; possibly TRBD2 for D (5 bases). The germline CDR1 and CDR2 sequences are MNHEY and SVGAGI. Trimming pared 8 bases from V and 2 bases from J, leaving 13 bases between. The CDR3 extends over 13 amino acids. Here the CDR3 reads CASGVSGTYEQYV. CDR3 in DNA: TGTGCCAGCGGTGTGAGCGGCACCTACGAGCAGTACGTC.

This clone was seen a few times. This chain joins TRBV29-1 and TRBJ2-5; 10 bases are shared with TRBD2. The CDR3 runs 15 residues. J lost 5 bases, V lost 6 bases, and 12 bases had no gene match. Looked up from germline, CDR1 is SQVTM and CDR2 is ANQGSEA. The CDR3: CSVESRAGGPETQYF. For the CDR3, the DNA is TGCAGCGTCGAAAGTAGAGCGGGAGGGCCCGAGACCCAGTACTTC.

The DNA for the CDR3 is TGTGCCAGCAGCGTAGGGAGCGGGGCGTTAACAGATACGCAGTATTTT. Translation gives CASSVGSGALTDTQYF. J is TRBJ2-3 and V is TRBV9; TRBD2 matches at 7 bases. The germline gives CDR1 SGDLS, CDR2 YYNGEE. V gave up 0 bases and J gave up 3 bases; unmatched junction bases: 7. The CDR3 has 16 residues.

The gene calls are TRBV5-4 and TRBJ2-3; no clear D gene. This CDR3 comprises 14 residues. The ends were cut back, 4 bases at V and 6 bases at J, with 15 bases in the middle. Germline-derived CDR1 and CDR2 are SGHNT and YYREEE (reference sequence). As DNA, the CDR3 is TGTGCCAGCAGCACCCCCGCGGCCGGGGATACGCAGTATTTT. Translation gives CASSTPAAGDTQYF.

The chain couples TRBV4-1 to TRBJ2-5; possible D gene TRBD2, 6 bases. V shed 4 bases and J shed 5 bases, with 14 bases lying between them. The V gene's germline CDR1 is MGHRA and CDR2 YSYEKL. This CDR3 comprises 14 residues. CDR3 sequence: CASSPQTSRETQYF. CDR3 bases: TGCGCCAGCAGCCCTCAGACTAGTCGGGAGACCCAGTACTTC.

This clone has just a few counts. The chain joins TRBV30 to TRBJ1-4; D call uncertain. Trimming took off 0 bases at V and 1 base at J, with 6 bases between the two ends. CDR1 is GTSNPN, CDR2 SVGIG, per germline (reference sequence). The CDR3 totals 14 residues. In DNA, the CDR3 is TGTGCCTGGAGTGTTGGACTAACTAATGAAAAACTGTTTTTT. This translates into CAWSVGLTNEKLFF. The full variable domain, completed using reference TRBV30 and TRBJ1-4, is SQTIHQWPATLVQPVGSPLSLECTVEGTSNPNLYWYRQAAGRGLQLLFYSVGIGQISSEVPQNLSASRPQDRQFILSSKKLLLSDSGFYLCAWSVGLTNEKLFFGSGTQLSVL.

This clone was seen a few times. The CDR3 loop reads CASSGTDSSYNEQFF. CDR3 DNA: TGTGCCAGTAGTGGGACGGATAGCTCCTACAATGAGCAGTTCTTC. The V call is TRBV19, the J call TRBJ2-1; D might be TRBD1 or TRBD2, each matching 5 bases. The CDR3 is 15 amino acids. V was cut by 5 bases and J by 0 bases, with 11 bases left in between. Germline lookup yields CDR1 LNHDA and CDR2 SQIVND (reference sequence).